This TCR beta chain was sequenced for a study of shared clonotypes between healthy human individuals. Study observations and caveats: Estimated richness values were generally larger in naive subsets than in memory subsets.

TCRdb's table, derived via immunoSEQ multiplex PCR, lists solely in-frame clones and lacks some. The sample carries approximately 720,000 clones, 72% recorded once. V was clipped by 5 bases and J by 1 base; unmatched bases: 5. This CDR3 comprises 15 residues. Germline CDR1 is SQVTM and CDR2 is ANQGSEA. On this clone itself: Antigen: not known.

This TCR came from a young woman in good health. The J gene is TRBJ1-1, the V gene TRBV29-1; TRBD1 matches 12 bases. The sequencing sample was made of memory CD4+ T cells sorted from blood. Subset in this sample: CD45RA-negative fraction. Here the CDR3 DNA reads TGCAGCGTTCCAGGGACAGGGGGCTGGAACACTGAAGCTTTCTTT. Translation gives CSVPGTGGWNTEAFF.